The clone carrying this TCR beta chain was seen ten or more times. Its antigen remains unknown. This sample stems from a study of T cells in Graves' hyperthyroidism and ophthalmopathy. Study-wide results and caveats: In simple terms, a model built on 13 V-J features told ophthalmopathy apart from stable hyperthyroidism. Among thyroid clonotypes expanded above 0.001, most also appeared in blood.

TCR beta CDR3 regions were amplified from RNA transcripts. An initial round of RT-PCR targeting the TCR CDR3 relied on the HTBI primer set. TCRdb ran MiXCR on the multiplex PCR reads and lists one entry per CDR3 protein. The data show hundreds of thousands of distinct CDR3 sequences, around 40% seen once. Cells are PBMCs isolated from roughly 10 ml of fresh blood. V was shortened by 5 bases and J by 5 bases, with 18 bases between the two germline ends. Germline CDR1 and CDR2: MNHNY and SVGAGI (reference sequence). The CDR3 is made up of 16 amino acids. Sequencing input: blood. The rearrangement links TRBV6-6 to TRBJ2-2; possibly TRBD1 or TRBD2 for D (5 bases each). The receptor was isolated from a woman between 40 and 55 years old with Graves' hyperthyroidism. The CDR3 bases are TGTGCCAGCAGTCCCCGAGGGACCCATCTTACCGGGGAGCTGTTTTTT. This codes for CASSPRGTHLTGELFF.